This paragraph covers one T cell receptor (beta chain) sequence. This sample was taken from a study of blood T cell repertoires in COVID-19. About the study: Italy, Spain and the United States were the sources of the convalescent and acute COVID-19 samples. T cells, B-cell-depleted T cells, or PBMCs supplied cDNA or gDNA.

Germline V gene data show CDR1 as SNHLY and CDR2 as FYNNEI. This CDR3 has 14 amino acids. V trimming: 6 bases; J trimming: 1 base; junction bases outside the gene matches: 2. As handled by the study authors: Cell counts per sample came from amplifying reference gene primers. Generated by immunoSEQ multiplex PCR, the TCRdb table keeps only in-frame clones and is missing some. V, J and clone size were drawn from that table, and D and trimming were deduced from the DNA. This sample has over 70,000 clones, with over 65% found just once. The chain recombines TRBV2 with TRBJ2-7, with 11 bases aligning to TRBD1. The sequencing sample was made of peripheral blood. This TCR was recovered from a woman aged 60-70 years with acute or convalescent COVID-19. Written as DNA, the CDR3 is TGTGCCAGCAGGGGGACAGGGGGATCCTACGAGCAGTACTTC. Translated: CASRGTGGSYEQYF.